This T cell receptor beta chain was captured by sequencing in a study of cytomegalovirus exposure and HLA in healthy donors. Study summary: A subsequent analysis reported that the 110 or so validation repertoires were produced on the same platform that had also been used for the roughly 710 first-cohort repertoires.

General study results and limits: The study designated around 150 TCR beta chains cytomegalovirus-associated. According to a subsequent analysis, TCR clusters from the first cohort were inclined to appear together in the roughly 120 validation repertoires.

In regard to this clone: Its antigen is unidentified.

The repertoire was sequenced with immunoSEQ multiplex PCR; TCRdb's copy has only in-frame clones and lacks some. The sample contains almost 200,000 clones, roughly three quarters of which appear only once. This receptor was taken from a woman under 40 in good health and CMV-seronegative. The sample taken for sequencing was PBMCs.

CDR3 sequence reads: CTSSLDRVRSVDYGYTF. For the CDR3, the DNA is TGCACCAGCAGCCTGGACAGGGTAAGAAGTGTGGACTATGGCTACACCTTC. This chain joins TRBV1 and TRBJ1-2; the table gives TRBD1 as D, unverified against the DNA. TRBV1 represents a pseudogene. This CDR3 contains 17 residues.